Listed below are T cell receptor beta chains from one sample, sequenced in a study of regulatory T cells in long-lasting Graves disease. TCRdb ran MiXCR on the multiplex PCR reads and lists one entry per CDR3 protein. This table has roughly 430,000 distinct CDR3 sequences, under 25% appearing once. Sample: peripheral blood mononuclear cells (PBMCs), taken when the disease was refractory, from a patient treated with antithyroid drugs. Receptors were obtained from a female donor with Graves disease. Each CDR3 is given with its conserved first and last residue. D genes are given only for firm matches. The size of a clone is reported for some rows only, either as once, few or many, or as a class for expanded clones.

d_call clone_size j_call v_call cdr3_nt cdr3_aa
NA few TRBJ2-2 TRBV11-3 TGTGCCAGCGCGCCAGGGACCGGGGAGCTGTTTTTT CASAPGTGELFF
NA many TRBJ2-2 TRBV6-1 TGTGCCAGCAATCCAGGGGCCGGGGAGCTGTTTTTT CASNPGAGELFF
TRBD1 NA TRBJ1-1 TRBV9 TGTGCCAGCAGCCCGACAGGGATTAGGAACACTGAAGCTTTCTTT CASSPTGIRNTEAFF
NA NA TRBJ2-1 TRBV6-2/TRBV6-3 TGTGCCAGCAGGCCTACCACCAGCGATGAGCAGTTCTTC CASRPTTSDEQFF
TRBD2 few TRBJ2-7 TRBV9 TGTGCCAGCAGCGTAGATGCGGGAGTGGTGAACGAGCAGTACTTC CASSVDAGVVNEQYF
NA few TRBJ1-4 TRBV20-1 TGCAGTGCCGGCCGGGGCAATAGAGCGGCTAATGAAAAACTGTTTTTT CSAGRGNRAANEKLFF
NA NA TRBJ1-5 TRBV2 TGTGCCAGCAGTGAAGGTGGGTTCAATCAGCCCCAGCATTTT CASSEGGFNQPQHF
TRBD1 NA TRBJ2-5 TRBV2 TGTGCCAGCAGCGAGACAGGGCTAGGAGAGACCCAGTACTTC CASSETGLGETQYF
TRBD1 NA TRBJ2-7 TRBV7-9 TGTGCCAGCAGCCCAGCCGGGAGAGGACAGGGGTACGAGCAGTACTTC CASSPAGRGQGYEQYF
NA NA TRBJ2-7 TRBV5-1 TGCGCCAGCAGCTTTTTTGGAGGGGCCTCCTACGAGCAGTACTTC CASSFFGGASYEQYF
NA few TRBJ1-3 TRBV6-1 TGTGCCAGCAGTGAACCGGCCGGGCCCTCTGGAAACACCATATATTTT CASSEPAGPSGNTIYF
NA many TRBJ2-7 TRBV20-1 TGCAGTGCTAGACTCGCGGGTCGCGAGCAGTACTTC CSARLAGREQYF
NA NA TRBJ2-5 TRBV20-1 TGCAGTGCTAGAGGCGGGGCGCTTTGGGAGACCCAGTACTTC CSARGGALWETQYF
TRBD1 few TRBJ2-5 TRBV19 TGTGCCAGTAGTCCTACAGGGGGAAAGACCCAGTACTTC CASSPTGGKTQYF
TRBD1 few TRBJ2-4 TRBV7-2 TGTGCCAGCAGCTCAGACAGGGGAGGCAAAGCCAAAAACATTCAGTACTTC CASSSDRGGKAKNIQYF